This record concerns one T cell receptor beta chain sequence. Its antigen is unidentified. This sample is part of a study of T cell responses to AZD1222 COVID-19 vaccine. TCRdb's table, derived via immunoSEQ multiplex PCR, lists solely in-frame clones and lacks some. This table has approximately 150,000 clones, roughly 86% appearing once. Study-wide results and limits: CD4 TCRs linked to vaccination spanned spike, dominating at 160-218 and 743-854. Most donors were white British, females outnumbered males, and clonal diversity was possibly underestimated. Without day 14 samples, only post-peak T cell repertoires were studied.

With 2 bases removed from V and 6 bases from J, the gap between germline ends came to 11 bases. The germline V gene encodes CDR1 SGHTA and CDR2 FQGNSA. CDR3 length: 14 amino acids. The sequence was collected from an adult who received the MenACWY meningococcal vaccine as a control. V and J are TRBV7-2 and TRBJ1-5, with TRBD1 as a possible D gene (6 bases). Sample: peripheral blood, taken 28 days after the second dose of the MenACWY control vaccine. In DNA, the CDR3 is TGTGCCAGCAGCTTATTACAGGGAGGTCAGCCCCAGCATTTT. It codes for CASSLLQGGQPQHF.